This TCR beta chain comes out of a study of blood T cell repertoires in COVID-19. On the study more broadly: PBMCs, B-cell-depleted T cells, or T cells were the source of the cDNA or gDNA that made up the material.

Original processing notes: Reference gene primer amplification yielded estimated nucleated cell counts. Some clones are missing from TCRdb's copy, which holds only in-frame ones; the method was immunoSEQ multiplex PCR. V and J calls and clone size are those listed in that table; D and trimming were worked out from the DNA. The sample carries about 370,000 clones, 70% to 90% recorded once. CDR1 and CDR2 (germline): SGDLS, YYNGEE. V dropped 0 bases and J dropped 6; count of bases not matched to a gene: 10. This CDR3 is 16 amino acids long. Followed longitudinally, the Seattle patients had been enrolled during active infection.

The rearrangement uses TRBV9 and TRBJ2-7; 9 bases are shared with TRBD1. This receptor was taken from a woman in her twenties or thirties with COVID-19, enrolled during active disease. The specimen was peripheral blood. CDR3 DNA sequence: TGTGCCAGCAGCGTAGAGAGTGGGACAGGGTCGGTCGAGCAGTACTTC. Encoded protein: CASSVESGTGSVEQYF.